This TCR beta chain was sequenced for a study of CD4+ T cells in melanoma. Study results and caveats: Reportedly, melanoma neoantigen-specific CD4+ T cells showed varied differentiation states. A reported correlation linked neoantigen-specific CD4+ T cells to CD8+, macrophage and B cell function.

Profiled with immunoSEQ multiplex PCR; TCRdb holds only in-frame clones, not every one. Of around 18,000 clones listed, 83% are singletons. Notes on this clone: Its antigen remains unidentified.

Trimming shortened V by 6 bases and J by 0 bases, and 11 bases separated the two germline ends. Per the germline V gene, CDR1 is MGHDK and CDR2 is SYGVNS. CDR3 length equals 14 residues. The V gene is TRBV25-1, the J gene TRBJ1-1; D unclear. Material for sequencing was cells from a culture (not recorded whether cultured in vitro). This TCR was sampled from a human donor with melanoma. The CDR3 sequence: CASRDLGMNTEAFF. The CDR3 DNA is TGTGCCAGCAGGGACCTGGGAATGAACACTGAAGCTTTCTTT.